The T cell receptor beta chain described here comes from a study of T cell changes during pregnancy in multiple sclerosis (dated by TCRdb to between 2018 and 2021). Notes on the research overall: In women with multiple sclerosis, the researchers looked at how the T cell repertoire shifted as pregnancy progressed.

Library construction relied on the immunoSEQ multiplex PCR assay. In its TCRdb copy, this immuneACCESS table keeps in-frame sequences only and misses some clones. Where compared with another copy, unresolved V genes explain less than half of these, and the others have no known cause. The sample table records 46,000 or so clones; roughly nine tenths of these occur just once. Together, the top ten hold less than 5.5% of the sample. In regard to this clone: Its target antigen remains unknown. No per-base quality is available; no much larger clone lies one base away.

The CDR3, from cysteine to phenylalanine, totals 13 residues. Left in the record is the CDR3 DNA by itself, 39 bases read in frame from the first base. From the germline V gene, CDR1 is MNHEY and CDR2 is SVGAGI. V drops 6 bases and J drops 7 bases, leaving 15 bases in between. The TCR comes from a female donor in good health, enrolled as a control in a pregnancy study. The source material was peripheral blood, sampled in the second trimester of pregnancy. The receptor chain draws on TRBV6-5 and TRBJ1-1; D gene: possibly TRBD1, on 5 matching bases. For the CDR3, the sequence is CASSLGHTNEAFF. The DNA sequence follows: TGTGCCAGCAGCCTCGGACACACAAATGAAGCTTTCTTT.